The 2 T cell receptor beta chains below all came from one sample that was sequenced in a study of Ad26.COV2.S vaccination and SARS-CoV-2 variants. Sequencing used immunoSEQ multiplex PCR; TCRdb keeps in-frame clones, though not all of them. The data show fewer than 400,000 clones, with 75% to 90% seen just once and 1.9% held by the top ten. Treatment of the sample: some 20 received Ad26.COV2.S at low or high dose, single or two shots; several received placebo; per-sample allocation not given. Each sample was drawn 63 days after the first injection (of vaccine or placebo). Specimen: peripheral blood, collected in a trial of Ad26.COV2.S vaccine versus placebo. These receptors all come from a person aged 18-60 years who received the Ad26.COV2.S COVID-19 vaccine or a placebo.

The CDR3 here is CASSRTDQETQYF. The CDR3 nucleotides are TGTGCCAGCAGTCGGACAGACCAAGAGACCCAGTACTTC. This chain links TRBV6-4 with TRBJ2-5; possible D gene TRBD1, 6 bases. The CDR3 totals 13 residues. The germline V gene has CDR1 MRHNA and CDR2 SNTAGT. Between the trimmed V and J ends, which lost 5 bases and 0 bases, there was a span of 7 bases.

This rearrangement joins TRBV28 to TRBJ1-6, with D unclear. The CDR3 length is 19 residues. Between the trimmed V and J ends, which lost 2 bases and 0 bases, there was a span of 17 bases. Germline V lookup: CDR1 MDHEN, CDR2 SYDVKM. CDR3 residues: CASSLRQSRKSSYNSPLHF. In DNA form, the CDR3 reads TGTGCCAGCAGTTTACGCCAGTCTCGAAAGAGCTCCTATAATTCACCCCTCCACTTT.